This section outlines one T cell receptor (beta chain) sequence together with its context. Profiled with immunoSEQ multiplex PCR; TCRdb holds only in-frame clones, not every one. The sample gives over 100,000 clones, approximately 89% of which show up once; 4.5% is in the top ten. The sample comes from a study of blood T cell repertoires in COVID-19. On the study more broadly: Donors in the United States, Italy and Spain gave samples during acute or convalescent COVID-19.

This CDR3 is 18 amino acids long. Germline V lookup: CDR1 SGHDN, CDR2 FVKESK. The V and J ends lost 1 base and 0 bases respectively, with 13 bases between them. The chain is built from TRBV14 and TRBJ1-6; D is possibly TRBD1 (5 bases). The receptor's source is a man in his forties with acute or convalescent COVID-19. Sequenced: peripheral blood. The CDR3 region has the DNA TGTGCCAGCAGCCAAGTCGTCGGGGGTTCCTCCTATAATTCACCCCTCCACTTT. Translating gives CASSQVVGGSSYNSPLHF.